One and the same sample provided the 3 T cell receptor beta chains below, sequenced in a study of T cell responses to AZD1222 COVID-19 vaccine (dated by TCRdb to the early 2020s). The intended sense of this specimen's time point label: baseline before first vaccination. Library prep was done by the immunoSEQ multiplex PCR assay. Sourced from immuneACCESS, this table was stored by TCRdb with only in-frame sequences that have V and J called. A share of the clones is absent; for the studies checked, an unresolved V gene accounts for under half, and the remainder has no known explanation. The sample table records under 130,000 clones; about 95% of these occur just once. The top ten clonotypes cover 2% to 2.5% of the sample. Material: peripheral blood, obtained on day 0 of AZD1222 vaccination. Receptors were obtained from an adult in good health.

The CDR3 sequence is CASSPGSGLAGPGELFF. CDR3 DNA: TGTGCCAGCAGCCCTGGATCGGGACTAGCGGGGCCCGGGGAGCTGTTTTTT. The chain uses TRBV7-3 and TRBJ2-2; the match to TRBD2 covers 13 bases. Trimming at V came to 5 bases and at J to 6 bases, leaving 9 bases not matched to a gene. CDR1 SGHTA and CDR2 FQGTGA come from the germline V gene. The CDR3 covers 17 residues.

The chain carries TRBV7-2 and TRBJ2-2; D is undetermined. The V end lost 2 bases, the J end lost 2 bases, and 15 bases lay between the germline ends. From germline, CDR1 is SGHTA and CDR2 FQGNSA. CDR3 length: 17 residues. For the CDR3, the DNA is TGTGCCAGCAGCTTATTTACTCGGTGGCGTAACACCGGGGAGCTGTTTTTT. Translating gives CASSLFTRWRNTGELFF.

This chain's CDR3 is CASSLRTGGITDTQYF. The DNA of the CDR3 is TGTGCCAGCAGCTTGAGGACAGGGGGTATCACAGATACGCAGTATTTT. The rearrangement links TRBV5-4 to TRBJ2-3; TRBD1 agrees at 10 bases. CDR1 is SGHNT and CDR2 is YYREEE in the germline V gene (reference sequence). The V gene end was trimmed by 1 base and the J gene end by 2 bases; junction bases not matched to a gene: 4. The CDR3 is made up of 16 amino acids. Looking up the rest from reference TRBV5-4 and TRBJ2-3 gives the full variable domain: ETGVTQSPTHLIKTRGQQVTLRCSSQSGHNTVSWYQQALGQGPQFIFQYYREEENGRGNFPPRFSGLQFPNYSSELNVNALELDDSALYLCASSLRTGGITDTQYFGPGTRLTVL.